This TCR beta chain was captured in a study of blood T cell repertoires in COVID-19. Study background: The United States, Italy and Spain were the sources of the acute and convalescent COVID-19 samples.

This study enrolled people aged roughly 18 to 90 from about two dozen US geographic areas. Allocation to cohorts depended on clinical history reported by the participants. With 11 bases removed from V and 4 bases from J, the gap between germline ends came to 9 bases. The CDR3 runs to 11 residues. CDR1 is MGHDK, CDR2 SYGVNS, per germline. The authors' processing: Reference gene primer amplification yielded estimated nucleated cell counts. TCRdb's copy holds only in-frame clones and misses some; the assay was immunoSEQ multiplex PCR. V, J and clone size reflect that table, while D and trimming were determined from the DNA. The table records almost 400,000 clones, just under 90% of them present only once.

This receptor was identified in a woman between 25 and 40 years old who had recovered from COVID-19. The sample taken for sequencing was PBMCs or T cells enriched from blood (not recorded which). V is TRBV25-1 and J is TRBJ1-3; no definite D call. In nucleotides, the CDR3 is TGTGCCGCAAGGAGGGGAAACACCATATATTTT. Protein sequence: CAARRGNTIYF.